This T cell receptor beta chain was observed in a study of blood T cells in healthy people across ages. Study outcomes and limitations: TCR beta diversity correlated strongly with naive T cell percentage.

With V trimmed by 0 bases and J by 10 bases, 7 bases remained unmatched. Germline lookup yields CDR1 LGHNA and CDR2 YNFKEQ. This CDR3 spans 14 amino acids. The second PCR ran roughly 6 to 11 cycles with a sample-barcoded 5' primer and J-beta primers. Per sample, CDR3-containing paired-end reads numbered at least 2.5 million. TCRdb processed the 5' RACE reads anew with MiXCR; each CDR3 protein has one entry. The sample has roughly 1.4 million distinct CDR3 sequences, around 59% seen once. This clonotype was counted a single time. Its cognate antigen is unknown. The authors extracted at least 6 micrograms of total RNA per sample.

The sample was blood. This clonotype originated in a man younger than 35 in good health. This chain links TRBV4-2 with TRBJ1-1, with 8 bases that match TRBD1. Here the CDR3 reads CASSQDLRGQGAFF. In nucleotides, the CDR3 is TGTGCCAGCAGCCAAGACCTCAGGGGGCAAGGAGCTTTCTTT.